This TCR beta chain was sequenced in a study of T cell repertoires in cytomegalovirus infection. Each CDR3 protein gets one entry after TCRdb re-called the reads with MiXCR. Here the sample spans about 830,000 distinct CDR3 sequences, approximately 32% being singletons. The CDR3 length is 14 residues. Comments on this clonotype: Antigen unknown. A single base separates this from a much larger clone, so it may be a read error.

The TCR comes from a human donor in good health (CMV status not recorded). Some clones in this sample may be carry-over from other donors' samples. V and J are TRBV12-3 or TRBV12-4 and TRBJ2-1; possibly TRBD2 for D (6 bases). The sample in question was cultured CD8+ T cells from PBMCs, obtained from culture after CMV antigen stimulation. CDR3 sequence: CVSTPGGGVNEQFF. For the CDR3, the DNA is TGTGTCAGCACCCCCGGCGGAGGGGTGAATGAGCAGTTCTTC.